These 30 T cell receptor beta chains originate from one sample sequenced in a study of T cells in Graves' hyperthyroidism and ophthalmopathy. TCR beta CDR3 sequences were amplified from RNA transcripts. HTBI primers were the set used in a first-round RT-PCR of the TCR CDR3. TCRdb processed the multiplex PCR reads anew with MiXCR; each CDR3 protein has one entry. The sample consists of some 620,000 distinct CDR3 sequences, 15% to 20% of them appearing once. Sequencing input: blood. The receptor set was obtained from a woman aged 25 to 39 with Graves' hyperthyroidism.

This clonotype came up many times. This chain links TRBV14 with TRBJ2-1, with D hard to call. Trimming took off 0 bases at V and 5 bases at J, with 8 bases between the two ends. There are 14 residues in the CDR3. Germline CDR1 SGHDN, CDR2 FVKESK. The CDR3 coding sequence is TGTGCCAGCAGCCAAGATCTAGGTGACAATGAGCAGTTCTTC. Amino acid sequence: CASSQDLGDNEQFF.

V usage is TRBV20-1 and J usage is TRBJ2-5; 13 nucleotides match TRBD2. CDR3 length: 17 residues. Germline values: CDR1 DFQATT, CDR2 SNEGSKA (reference sequence). Trimming cost V 2 bases and J 5 bases; bases outside gene matches: 11. This CDR3 reads CSARPQGLAGKVETQYF. The CDR3 DNA follows: TGCAGTGCTAGACCCCAGGGACTAGCGGGGAAGGTTGAGACCCAGTACTTC.

The table lists this clonotype with many counts. The J gene is TRBJ2-7, the V gene TRBV12-3 or TRBV12-4; TRBD1 aligns across 7 bases. V was pared by 5 bases and J by 2 bases, with 6 bases of the junction left unmatched. CDR3 size: 14 residues. CDR3 nucleotide sequence: TGTGCCAGCAGTGGGGACAGTAAAGCCTACGAGCAGTACTTC. Translating it yields CASSGDSKAYEQYF.

This clonotype was seen ten or more times. This chain links TRBV10-3 with TRBJ2-7; D unclear. Germline CDR1 is ENHRY and CDR2 is SYGVKD. The CDR3 loop spans 15 amino acids. Trimming took off 6 bases at V and 0 bases at J, with 15 bases between the two ends. The CDR3 coding sequence is TGTGCCATCAGATTCGACGTAGGCGGCTCCTACGAGCAGTACTTC. Translation gives CAIRFDVGGSYEQYF.

This clonotype showed up just a few times. J is TRBJ1-6 and V is TRBV6-1; D might be TRBD1 (5 bases). Germline CDR1 and CDR2: MNHNS and SASEGT. The length of the CDR3 is 14 residues. Trimming pared 6 bases from V and 6 bases from J, leaving 12 bases between. CDR3 nucleotide sequence: TGTGCCAGCAGAAGGGGAGGCCCTAATTCACCCCTCCACTTT. Protein product: CASRRGGPNSPLHF.

The table lists this clonotype with many counts. The V call is TRBV6-6, the J call TRBJ2-7, with D perhaps TRBD1 (6 bases). Germline assignment: CDR1 MNHNY and CDR2 SVGAGI (reference sequence). This CDR3 is 19 amino acids long. Trimming pared 0 bases from V and 2 bases from J, leaving 23 bases between. The CDR3, as DNA: TGTGCCAGCAGTTACTCGAGGCCGACAGGAGGTGGCTTTGCCTACGAGCAGTACTTC. Amino acids: CASSYSRPTGGGFAYEQYF.

The gene calls are TRBV12-3 or TRBV12-4 and TRBJ1-5; TRBD1 is a possible D gene (6 bases). The CDR3 covers 18 residues. Trimming left V 4 bases short and J 9 bases short, with 28 bases between. The CDR3 region has the DNA TGTGCCAGCAGTTACTTGACCTCTACTACGGGGGGCGGGTGGCCCCAGCATTTT. Translating it yields CASSYLTSTTGGGWPQHF.

J is TRBJ2-7 and V is TRBV13, with 9 positions matching TRBD2. CDR3 size: 15 residues. The junction had 7 bases not matched to a gene; V was cut back by 5 bases and J by 2 bases. Germline V CDR1 and CDR2: PRHDT, FYEKMQ (reference sequence). The CDR3: CASSHRGGATYEQYF. The CDR3 region has the DNA TGTGCCAGCAGCCATCGCGGGGGGGCTACCTACGAGCAGTACTTC.

This rearrangement joins TRBV20-1 to TRBJ1-5; D not certain. Between the trimmed V and J ends, which lost 3 bases and 3 bases, there was a span of 9 bases. The germline V gene encodes CDR1 DFQATT and CDR2 SNEGSKA (reference sequence). The CDR3 has 13 amino acids. The CDR3: CSASPSDNQPQHF. The DNA of the CDR3 is TGCAGTGCTAGCCCGTCAGACAATCAGCCCCAGCATTTT.

The chain employs TRBV20-1 and TRBJ1-1; D perhaps matches TRBD1 (5 bases). The germline V gene encodes CDR1 DFQATT and CDR2 SNEGSKA (reference sequence). The CDR3 has 13 amino acids. V was shortened by 5 bases and J by 1 base, with 11 bases between the two germline ends. The CDR3 is CSAPGLPNTEAFF. CDR3 nucleotides: TGCAGTGCTCCGGGACTCCCGAACACTGAAGCTTTCTTT.

This clonotype was seen many times. The chain recombines TRBV10-3 with TRBJ2-7; D ambiguous. This CDR3 is 12 amino acids long. From germline, CDR1 is ENHRY and CDR2 SYGVKD. With 2 bases removed from V and 7 bases from J, the gap between germline ends came to 9 bases. The CDR3 region has the DNA TGTGCCATCAGTGAGACATCAACGGAGCAGTACTTC. It yields the protein CAISETSTEQYF.

The rearrangement uses TRBV7-9 and TRBJ2-2; D unclear. Germline V lookup: CDR1 SEHNR, CDR2 FQNEAQ (reference sequence). The CDR3 covers 15 residues. Trimming cost V 3 bases and J 1 base, with 9 bases left between them. CDR3 loop: CASSFSTVNTGELFF. CDR3 nucleotide sequence: TGTGCCAGCAGCTTTTCAACAGTGAACACCGGGGAGCTGTTTTTT.

The chain is built from TRBV27 and TRBJ1-2; 7 bases align to TRBD1. CDR3 length: 15 residues. J was trimmed by 4 bases and V by 0 bases; bases with no gene match: 5. Germline CDR1 reads MNHEY; CDR2 reads SMNVEV (reference sequence). The CDR3 DNA is TGTGCCAGCAGTTTATCGGGACAGCCCTTCTATGGCTACACCTTC. Protein product: CASSLSGQPFYGYTF.

There are a few counts of this clonotype. The genes are TRBV7-9 and TRBJ2-1; no reliable D call. V was pared by 5 bases and J by 8 bases, with 10 bases between. Germline V CDR1 and CDR2: SEHNR, FQNEAQ (reference sequence). The CDR3 runs to 12 residues. The CDR3 DNA reads TGTGCCAGCAGCCTTAAACCTCATGAGCAGTTCTTC. Its protein is CASSLKPHEQFF.

The table lists this clonotype with a few counts. The rearrangement joins TRBV4-1 to TRBJ2-5; D is uncertain. With 0 bases removed from V and 1 base from J, the gap between germline ends came to 12 bases. The V gene's germline CDR1 is MGHRA and CDR2 YSYEKL. This CDR3 contains 16 residues. The CDR3 nucleotides are TGCGCCAGCAGCCAAGACCCCGTAGGTACCCAAGAGACCCAGTACTTC. It yields the protein CASSQDPVGTQETQYF.

The table lists this clonotype with many counts. The V call is TRBV20-1, the J call TRBJ2-1; 13 positions match TRBD2. Germline loops: CDR1 DFQATT, CDR2 SNEGSKA (reference sequence). The CDR3 sequence is 14 residues long. V lost 3 bases, J lost 9 bases, and 5 bases stayed unmatched. CDR3 DNA: TGCAGTGCTAGCGGACTAGCGGGAGTGGGTGAGCAGTTCTTC. Residues: CSASGLAGVGEQFF.

J is TRBJ2-7 and V is TRBV20-1, with D tentatively TRBD2 (6 bases). The CDR3 is made up of 11 amino acids. V gave up 4 bases and J gave up 7 bases, with 11 bases separating them. Germline lookup yields CDR1 DFQATT and CDR2 SNEGSKA (reference sequence). The CDR3: CSATPAGEQYF. In nucleotides, the CDR3 is TGCAGTGCTACCCCGGCGGGGGAGCAGTACTTC.

This clonotype showed up many times. The chain uses TRBV20-1 and TRBJ2-7; 13 bases align to TRBD2. The V gene's germline CDR1 is DFQATT and CDR2 SNEGSKA (reference sequence). The CDR3 has 15 amino acids. Unmatched junction bases numbered 6, after V lost 5 bases and J lost 2 bases. CDR3 in amino acids: CSAAGTSGITYEQYF. The CDR3 DNA follows: TGCAGTGCTGCCGGGACTAGCGGGATTACCTACGAGCAGTACTTC.

This clonotype was detected many times. This sequence joins TRBV27 and TRBJ2-3; TRBD2 aligns across 10 bases. Germline lookup yields CDR1 MNHEY and CDR2 SMNVEV (reference sequence). The CDR3 sequence is 15 residues long. V shed 5 bases, J shed 1 base, and the junction held 3 bases outside the gene matches. The DNA for the CDR3 is TGTGCCAGCAGTAAAGCGGGAGGGGGCACAGATACGCAGTATTTT. Translated: CASSKAGGGTDTQYF.

This clonotype was seen repeatedly, ten times or more. The chain couples TRBV2 to TRBJ2-2, with 7 bases identical to TRBD1. The V segment lost 4 bases and the J segment 7 bases; nucleotides outside the gene matches: 9. Germline CDR1 reads SNHLY; CDR2 reads FYNNEI. This CDR3 is built from 15 residues. The CDR3: CASSVQGPNGGELFF. The CDR3 DNA follows: TGTGCCAGCAGTGTACAGGGGCCCAACGGCGGGGAGCTGTTTTTT.

Notes on this clonotype: A much more abundant neighbour one base away suggests this may be a read error. The V call is TRBV11-2, the J call TRBJ2-7; perhaps TRBD2 as D (5 bases). Germline assignment: CDR1 SGHAT and CDR2 FQNNGV. The CDR3 has 13 residues. Here the CDR3 DNA reads TGTGCCAGCAGCTTCGGGATCTCCTCCGAGCAGTACTTC. Residues: CASSFGISSEQYF.

This clonotype was counted ten times or more. The chain couples TRBV29-1 to TRBJ2-7; D is perhaps TRBD2 (6 bases). The CDR3 extends over 14 amino acids. The germline V and J ends were trimmed by 1 base and 3 bases, with 13 bases remaining between them. Germline V CDR1 and CDR2: SQVTM, ANQGSEA. Here the CDR3 reads CSVEAGERDYEQYF. The CDR3 DNA reads as TGCAGCGTTGAAGCGGGAGAACGCGACTACGAGCAGTACTTC.

This clonotype was counted at least ten times. The chain combines TRBV18 with TRBJ1-1; no reliable D call. The CDR3 is 12 residues long. CDR1 is KGHSH and CDR2 is LQKENI in the germline V gene. With 3 bases removed from V and 4 bases from J, the gap between germline ends came to 6 bases. The CDR3 sequence is CASSPAGTEAFF. Here the CDR3 DNA reads TGTGCCAGCTCACCCGCCGGCACTGAAGCTTTCTTT.

In this sample, this clonotype turned up many times. The rearrangement uses TRBV28 and TRBJ1-5; D gene ambiguous. CDR1 and CDR2 (germline): MDHEN, SYDVKM. V was clipped by 3 bases and J by 11 bases, with 14 bases between them. This CDR3 is 13 amino acids long. The CDR3 DNA reads TGTGCCAGCAGTTTGCCGGAGTGGGTGGCCCAGCATTTT. This gives the protein CASSLPEWVAQHF.

There are many counts of this clonotype. The chain has TRBV28 and TRBJ2-7; 8 bases are shared with TRBD1. V shed 7 bases, J shed 4 bases, and the junction held 12 bases outside the gene matches. The CDR3 length is 15 residues. Germline CDR1 and CDR2: MDHEN and SYDVKM. The CDR3 region is CASTPGTGGLYEQYF. The CDR3 DNA reads TGTGCCAGCACACCCGGGACAGGAGGTCTATACGAGCAGTACTTC.

At least ten counts were recorded for this clonotype. The CDR3 region has the DNA TGTGCCAGCAGGACAGAAACGAACTACGAGCAGTACTTC. It encodes CASRTETNYEQYF. The gene calls are TRBV27 and TRBJ2-7; weak D call: TRBD1 (5 bases). Trimming removed 6 bases from V and 3 bases from J, with 12 bases in between. Per the germline V gene, CDR1 is MNHEY and CDR2 is SMNVEV (reference sequence). CDR3 size: 13 residues.

Ten or more counts support this clonotype. The chain has TRBV28 and TRBJ2-2, with 9 bases identical to TRBD1. Germline assignment: CDR1 MDHEN and CDR2 SYDVKM. The CDR3 runs to 16 residues. Losses at the gene ends were 3 bases for V and 3 bases for J; bases not matched to a gene: 5. CDR3 region: CASSLGWDRDTGELFF. For the CDR3, the DNA is TGTGCCAGCAGTTTGGGTTGGGACAGGGACACCGGGGAGCTGTTTTTT.

This clonotype was counted at least ten times. This sequence joins TRBV28 and TRBJ2-3, with 7 bases matching TRBD1. The CDR3 totals 15 residues. Germline V CDR1 and CDR2: MDHEN, SYDVKM. The V segment lost 4 bases and the J segment 4 bases; nucleotides outside the gene matches: 8. This CDR3 is CASSSTGLVADTQYF. As DNA, the CDR3 is TGTGCCAGCAGTTCGACAGGGCTTGTAGCAGATACGCAGTATTTT. The full variable domain, rest sourced from reference TRBV28 and TRBJ2-3, is DVKVTQSSRYLVKRTGEKVFLECVQDMDHENMFWYRQDPGLGLRLIYFSYDVKMKEKGDIPEGYSVSREKKERFSLILESASTNQTSMYLCASSSTGLVADTQYFGPGTRLTVL.

This clonotype was counted many times. The chain recombines TRBV2 with TRBJ2-7; D is perhaps TRBD2 (6 bases). The germline gives CDR1 SNHLY, CDR2 FYNNEI. The V gene lost 8 bases and the J gene lost 0 bases, with 14 bases spanning the gap. The CDR3 is 14 amino acids. CDR3 bases: TGTGCCAGCTACACCGGGACTCCCTCCTACGAGCAGTACTTC. Encoded protein: CASYTGTPSYEQYF. Full variable domain (outside the CDR3, taken from reference TRBV2 and TRBJ2-7): EPEVTQTPSHQVTQMGQEVILRCVPISNHLYFYWYRQILGQKVEFLVSFYNNEISEKSEIFDDQFSVERPDGSNFTLKIRSTKLEDSAMYFCASYTGTPSYEQYFGPGTRLTVT.

The V and J genes are TRBV28 and TRBJ1-2; TRBD1 matches 8 bases. V shed 6 bases, J shed 8 bases, and the junction held 17 bases outside the gene matches. The CDR3 contains 16 residues. Germline loops: CDR1 MDHEN, CDR2 SYDVKM. Written as DNA, the CDR3 is TGTGCCAGCAGCTCCGCGAATCCAGGGGGCGCCTGGGGCTACACCTTC. Protein sequence: CASSSANPGGAWGYTF.